Below, one T cell receptor beta chain is given with its context. Antigen: not known. An end of the junction differs from the germline gene, which may be a read error. This sample is drawn from a study of T cells in tuberculosis. Points from the study as a whole: Classification accuracy was 87% (AUROC 0.90) with the GMM-specific repertoire.

This CDR3 region has 13 residues. Germline values: CDR1 SGHDN, CDR2 FVKESK. TCRdb keeps only in-frame clones here, not all; method: immunoSEQ multiplex PCR. The profile shows about 43,000 clones, roughly 94% of them singletons. The material sequenced was PBMCs. The chain couples TRBV14 to TRBJ1-1, with D unclear. This sequence originates from a donor between 5 and 29 years old with latent tuberculosis or without tuberculosis infection. Some clones in this sample may be carry-over from other donors' samples. CDR3 nucleotides: TGTGCCAGCAGCCGAGCCCTGAACTCTGAAGCTTTCTTT. Protein: CASSRALNSEAFF.